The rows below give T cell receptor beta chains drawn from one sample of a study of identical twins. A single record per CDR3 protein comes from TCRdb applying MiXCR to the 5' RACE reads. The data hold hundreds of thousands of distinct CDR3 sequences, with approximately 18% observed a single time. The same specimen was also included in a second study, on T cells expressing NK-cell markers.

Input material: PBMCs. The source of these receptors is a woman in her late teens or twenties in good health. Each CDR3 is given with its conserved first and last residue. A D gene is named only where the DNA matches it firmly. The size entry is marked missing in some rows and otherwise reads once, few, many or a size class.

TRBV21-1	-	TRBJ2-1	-	TGTGCCAGCAGCAAACCCGGACTAGAGAACCACAATGAGCAGTTCTTC	CASSKPGLENHNEQFF
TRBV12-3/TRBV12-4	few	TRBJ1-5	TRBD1	TGTGCCAGTATGGGACAGCAAAATCAGCCCCAGCATTTT	CASMGQQNQPQHF
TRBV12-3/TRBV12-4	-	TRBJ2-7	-	TGTGCCAGCGCCGAAAAACTGGGACGGTTCTACGAGCAGTACTTC	CASAEKLGRFYEQYF
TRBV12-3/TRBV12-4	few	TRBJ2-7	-	TGTGCCAGCACCGCGGGACCACGCCGCGAGCAGTACTTC	CASTAGPRREQYF
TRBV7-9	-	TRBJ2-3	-	TGTGCCAGCAGCTTACCGCCGCGGAACACAGATACGCAGTATTTT	CASSLPPRNTDTQYF
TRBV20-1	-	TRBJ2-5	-	TGCAGTGCTAGAGATCGGTACCGCCTGGAGACCCAGTACTTC	CSARDRYRLETQYF
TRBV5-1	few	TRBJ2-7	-	TGCGCCAGCAGCTTGGTCGGCCTTTGGGAGCAGTACTTC	CASSLVGLWEQYF
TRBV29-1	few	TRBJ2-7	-	TGCAGCGTCCTCCCTTTAAGGGGCTACGAGCAGTACTTC	CSVLPLRGYEQYF
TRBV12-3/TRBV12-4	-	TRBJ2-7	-	TGTGCCAGCAGTTTCTTCCGGGCGTCCTACGAGCAGTACTTC	CASSFFRASYEQYF
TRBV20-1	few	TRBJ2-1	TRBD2	TGCAGTGCTAGAGCGGGACTAGCGGGGGAGTCCTACAATGAGCAGTTCTTC	CSARAGLAGESYNEQFF
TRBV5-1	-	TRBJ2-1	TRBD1	TGCGCCAGCAGCACTCCGGGACAGGGGGCATCGGAGAATGAGCAGTTCTTC	CASSTPGQGASENEQFF
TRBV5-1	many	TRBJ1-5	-	TGCGCCAGCAGCTTGTTTGGAAGCAATCAGCCCCAGCATTTT	CASSLFGSNQPQHF
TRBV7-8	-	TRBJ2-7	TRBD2	TGTGCCAGCAGCTCACCATCTAGCGGAATCTACGAGCAGTACTTC	CASSSPSSGIYEQYF
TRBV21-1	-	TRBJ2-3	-	TGTGCCAGCAAAGCGGGGATGCTCACAGATACGCAGTATTTT	CASKAGMLTDTQYF
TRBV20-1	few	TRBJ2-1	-	TGCAGTGCTAGGGATGTGGCGTACAATGAGCAGTTCTTC	CSARDVAYNEQFF
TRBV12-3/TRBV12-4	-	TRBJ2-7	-	TGTGCCAGCAGTACTACACTTTACGAGCAGTACTTC	CASSTTLYEQYF